This T cell receptor beta chain came from a study of T cells after yellow fever vaccination. Study-level results: Researchers noted that a small share of clonotypes showed up in both CD4 and CD8 compartments. FACS-sorted repertoires might harbor abundant contaminating clonotypes from the bulk population. After the booster, 96% of CD4 and 75% to 90% of CD8 primary-response clones were re-detected.

This clonotype was counted many times. The antigen remains unidentified. The CDR3 has 16 amino acids. The V gene's germline CDR1 is SGHTA and CDR2 FQGNSA. V lost 3 bases to trimming and J lost 0 bases, with 12 bases between them. TCRdb recomputed calls from the 5' RACE reads with MiXCR, one row per CDR3 protein. The table records some 300,000 distinct CDR3 sequences, 7.5% to 9.5% of them present only once. This TCR derives from a man aged 18 to 30 who received the YFV17D yellow fever vaccine. The chain uses TRBV7-2 and TRBJ2-4, with unresolved D. The sample in question was CD4+ T cells sorted from PBMCs, obtained 5 days after the yellow fever booster vaccination. In DNA, the CDR3 is TGTGCCAGCAGCTTCCAGAGCCTAATAGCCAAAAACATTCAGTACTTC. Residues: CASSFQSLIAKNIQYF.